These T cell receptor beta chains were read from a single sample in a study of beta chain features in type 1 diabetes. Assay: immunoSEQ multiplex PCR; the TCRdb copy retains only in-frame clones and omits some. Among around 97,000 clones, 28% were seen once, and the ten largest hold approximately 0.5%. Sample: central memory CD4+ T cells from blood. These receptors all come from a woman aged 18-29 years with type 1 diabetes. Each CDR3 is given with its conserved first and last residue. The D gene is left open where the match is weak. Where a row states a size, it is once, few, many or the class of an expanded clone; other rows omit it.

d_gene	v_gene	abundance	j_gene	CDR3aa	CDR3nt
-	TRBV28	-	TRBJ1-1	CASSTHGGKTEAFF	TGTGCCAGCAGTACCCACGGGGGGAAGACTGAAGCTTTCTTT
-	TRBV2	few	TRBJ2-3	CASGVEGATQYF	TGTGCCAGCGGGGTGGAGGGGGCGACGCAGTATTTT
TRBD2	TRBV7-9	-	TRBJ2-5	CASSLVGSGGPRETQYF	TGTGCCAGCAGCTTAGTCGGTAGCGGGGGCCCGCGTGAGACCCAGTACTTC
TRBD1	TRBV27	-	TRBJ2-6	CASRAGTGLLWDGANVLTF	TGTGCCAGCAGGGCCGGGACAGGACTCCTTTGGGATGGGGCCAACGTCCTGACTTTC
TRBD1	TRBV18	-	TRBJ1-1	CASSSATTGKGTEAFF	TGTGCCAGCTCATCAGCCACGACAGGGAAGGGCACTGAAGCTTTCTTT
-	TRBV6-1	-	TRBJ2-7	CASSIQGLSYEQYF	TGTGCCAGCAGTATTCAGGGCCTATCCTACGAGCAGTACTTC
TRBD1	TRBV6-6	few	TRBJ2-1	CASSYDRDILNEQFF	TGTGCCAGCAGTTACGACAGGGATATATTGAATGAGCAGTTCTTC
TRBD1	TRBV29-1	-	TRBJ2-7	CSVGATRTGKLYEQYF	TGCAGCGTTGGGGCGACGCGGACAGGGAAGCTCTACGAGCAGTACTTC
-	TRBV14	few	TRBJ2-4	CASSQDLAKNIQYF	TGTGCCAGCAGCCAAGACCTAGCCAAAAACATTCAGTACTTC
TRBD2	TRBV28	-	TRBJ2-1	CASSLGLAGPNNEQFF	TGTGCCAGCAGTCTCGGACTAGCGGGCCCTAACAATGAGCAGTTCTTC
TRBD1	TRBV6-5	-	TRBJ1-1	CASSYSNRGNTEAFF	TGTGCCAGCAGTTACTCGAACAGGGGGAACACTGAAGCTTTCTTT
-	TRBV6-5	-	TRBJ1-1	CVSGQIRNTEAFF	TGTGTCTCAGGGCAGATAAGGAACACTGAAGCTTTCTTT
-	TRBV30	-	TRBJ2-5	CAWSGGEETQYF	TGTGCCTGGAGTGGGGGAGAAGAGACCCAGTACTTC
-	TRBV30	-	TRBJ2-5	CAWSPGAETQYF	TGTGCCTGGAGTCCGGGAGCAGAGACCCAGTACTTC
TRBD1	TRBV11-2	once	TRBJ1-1	CASSLGFGTGVTEAFF	TGTGCCAGCAGCTTAGGATTTGGGACAGGGGTGACTGAAGCTTTCTTT
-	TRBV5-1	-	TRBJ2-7	CASSLDPGSYEQYF	TGCGCCAGCAGCTTGGATCCGGGTAGCTACGAGCAGTACTTC
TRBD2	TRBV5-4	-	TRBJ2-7	CASSLVLAGGEQYF	TGTGCCAGCAGCTTGGTTCTAGCGGGAGGCGAGCAGTACTTC
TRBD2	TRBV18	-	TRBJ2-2	CASSPSREALFFGELFF	TGTGCCAGCTCACCATCGCGGGAGGCCCTGTTCTTCGGGGAGCTGTTTTTT
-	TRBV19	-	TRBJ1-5	CATRGGRGEQPQHF	TGTGCCACCCGTGGGGGCAGGGGTGAGCAGCCCCAGCATTTT
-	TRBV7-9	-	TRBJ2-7	CASSLVLSDHEQYF	TGTGCCAGCAGCTTAGTACTTAGCGACCACGAGCAGTACTTC
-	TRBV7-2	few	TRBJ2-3	CASSSRKGVLDTQYF	TGTGCCAGCAGCTCCCGAAAAGGAGTTCTAGATACGCAGTATTTT
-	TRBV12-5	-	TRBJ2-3	CASALLVKQDTQYF	TGTGCTAGTGCCTTACTAGTAAAGCAAGATACGCAGTATTTT
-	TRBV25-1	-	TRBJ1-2	CASSGDIYGYTF	TGTGCCAGCAGTGGGGACATCTATGGCTACACCTTC
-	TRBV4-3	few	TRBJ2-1	CASSQGLPTSLYNEQFF	TGCGCCAGCAGCCAAGGTCTCCCTACTAGCCTCTACAATGAGCAGTTCTTC
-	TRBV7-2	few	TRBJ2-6	CASSLGTFSGANVLTF	TGTGCCAGCAGCTTAGGGACATTTTCTGGGGCCAACGTCCTGACTTTC
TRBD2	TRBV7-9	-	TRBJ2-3	CASSSSGRDTDTQYF	TGTGCCAGCAGCTCTAGCGGGAGGGACACAGATACGCAGTATTTT
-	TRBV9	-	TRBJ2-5	CASSAVQGGRETQYF	TGTGCCAGCAGCGCAGTACAGGGCGGAAGAGAGACCCAGTACTTC
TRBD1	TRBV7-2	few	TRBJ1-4	CASSLGGGGYEKLFF	TGTGCCAGCAGCTTAGGAGGGGGCGGGTATGAAAAACTGTTTTTT
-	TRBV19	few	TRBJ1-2	CASSWGSDYGYTF	TGTGCCAGTAGTTGGGGCAGTGATTATGGCTACACCTTC
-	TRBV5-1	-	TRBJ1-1	CASSRTGLNTEAFF	TGCGCCAGCAGCCGTACAGGGTTGAACACTGAAGCTTTCTTT
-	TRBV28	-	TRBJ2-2	CASSLGQGNTGELFF	TGTGCCAGCAGTCTTGGTCAGGGCAACACCGGGGAGCTGTTTTTT
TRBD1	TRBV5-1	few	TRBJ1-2	CASNPGQGSYGYTF	TGCGCCAGCAACCCCGGACAGGGAAGCTATGGCTACACCTTC
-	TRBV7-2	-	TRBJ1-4	CASSLRGGRVEKLFF	TGTGCCAGCAGCCTCCGGGGGGGGCGGGTTGAAAAACTGTTTTTT
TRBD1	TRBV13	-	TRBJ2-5	CASSSGTGQETQYF	TGTGCCAGCAGCTCGGGGACAGGGCAAGAGACCCAGTACTTC
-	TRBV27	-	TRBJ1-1	CASRRRDTSRNTEAFF	TGTGCCAGCAGGAGAAGGGACACATCCCGGAACACTGAAGCTTTCTTT